This TCR beta chain appears in the sequencing data of a study of control samples from healthy donors and cancer patients. Some clones are missing from TCRdb's copy, which holds only in-frame ones; the method was immunoSEQ multiplex PCR. Of tens of thousands of clones listed, approximately 94% are singletons. V was shortened by 4 bases and J by 3 bases, with 16 bases between the two germline ends. The CDR3 runs 15 residues. Germline-derived CDR1 and CDR2 are SGHRS and YFSETQ. The chain employs TRBV5-1 and TRBJ1-1; D is unclear. Specimen: PBMCs. The source is a man aged 25 to 45 with colorectal cancer. The DNA of the CDR3 is TGCGCCAGCAGCACCGATGTGCGCAGTTACACTGAAGCTTTCTTT. Its translation: CASSTDVRSYTEAFF. The whole variable domain, filled in from reference TRBV5-1 and TRBJ1-1, reads KAGVTQTPRYLIKTRGQQVTLSCSPISGHRSVSWYQQTPGQGLQFLFEYFSETQRNKGNFPGRFSGRQFSNSRSEMNVSTLELGDSALYLCASSTDVRSYTEAFFGQGTRLTVV.